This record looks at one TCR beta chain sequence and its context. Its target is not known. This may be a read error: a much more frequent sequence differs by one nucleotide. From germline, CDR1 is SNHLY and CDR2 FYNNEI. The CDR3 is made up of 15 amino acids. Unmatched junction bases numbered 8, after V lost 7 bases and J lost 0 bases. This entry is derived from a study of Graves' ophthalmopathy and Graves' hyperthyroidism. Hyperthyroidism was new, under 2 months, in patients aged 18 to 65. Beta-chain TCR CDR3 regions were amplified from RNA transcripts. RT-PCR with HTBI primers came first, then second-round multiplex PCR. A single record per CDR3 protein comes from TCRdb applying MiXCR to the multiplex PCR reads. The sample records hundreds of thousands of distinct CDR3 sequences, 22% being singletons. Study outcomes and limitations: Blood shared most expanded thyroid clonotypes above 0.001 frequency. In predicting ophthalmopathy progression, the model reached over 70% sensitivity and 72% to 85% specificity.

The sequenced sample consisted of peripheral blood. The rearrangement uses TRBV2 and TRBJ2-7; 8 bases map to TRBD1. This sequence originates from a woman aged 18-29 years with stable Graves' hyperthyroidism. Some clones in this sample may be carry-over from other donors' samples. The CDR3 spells CASKSQQGGSYEQYF. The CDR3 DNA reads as TGTGCCAGCAAATCCCAACAGGGGGGCTCCTACGAGCAGTACTTC.